This T cell receptor (beta chain) was identified during a study of blood T cell repertoires in COVID-19. As for the study in general: Donors in the United States, Italy and Spain gave samples during acute or convalescent COVID-19.

Enrolled during active infection, Seattle patients were then followed longitudinally. Germline CDR1 SGHTA, CDR2 FQGNSA. The CDR3 runs 13 residues. V gave up 5 bases and J gave up 8 bases, with 12 bases separating them. The table came from immunoSEQ multiplex PCR; TCRdb's copy has only in-frame clones and leaves some out. The sample includes approximately 75,000 clones, approximately 86% seen only once; the top ten take 6.3%. The sample was peripheral blood. This rearrangement joins TRBV7-2 to TRBJ2-2; no reliable D call. The origin of this receptor is a man of 80 years or more with COVID-19, enrolled during active disease. CDR3 in DNA: TGTGCCAGCAGCCCAACACCGCCGGGGGAGCTGTTTTTT. Its protein product is CASSPTPPGELFF. Full variable domain (missing parts from reference TRBV7-2 and TRBJ2-2): GAGVSQSPSNKVTEKGKDVELRCDPISGHTALYWYRQSLGQGLEFLIYFQGNSAPDKSGLPSDRFSAERTGGSVSTLTIQRTQQEDSAVYLCASSPTPPGELFFGEGSRLTVL.